Listed here are 11 T cell receptor beta chains from one sample, sequenced in a study of CD8+CD57+ T cells in acquired aplastic anemia. Patients who underwent sequencing had shown CD8+CD57+ cell expansion by flow cytometry. Investigators profiled TCR beta VDJ and CDR3 from genomic DNA template. TCRdb itself ran the reads through MiXCR, one entry per CDR3 protein. The data show 150,000 to 170,000 distinct CDR3 sequences, roughly 54% seen once. Sequenced material: sorted CD4+, CD8+, or CD8+CD57+ T cells (not recorded which) from PBMCs. These receptors came from a human donor with aplastic anemia.

This chain joins TRBV10-2 and TRBJ2-3, with D possibly matching TRBD1 (5 bases). Trimming stripped 5 bases from V and 3 bases from J, with 12 bases between. Germline values: CDR1 WSHSY, CDR2 SAAADI. The CDR3 sequence is 14 residues long. CDR3 sequence (DNA): TGCGCCAGCAGTCCCCTATCAGGGACAGATACGCAGTATTTT. Its translation: CASSPLSGTDTQYF.

The chain uses TRBV10-1 and TRBJ2-5, with 13 bases lining up with TRBD2. Looked up from germline, CDR1 is WNHNN and CDR2 is SYGVQD (reference sequence). V trimming: 7 bases; J trimming: 0 bases; junction bases outside the gene matches: 14. The CDR3 is 19 amino acids. The CDR3 spells CASKKGPGTSGVNQETQYF. CDR3 nucleotide sequence: TGCGCCAGCAAGAAGGGTCCCGGGACTAGCGGGGTGAACCAAGAGACCCAGTACTTC.

This clonotype has a count of ten or more. This rearrangement joins TRBV4-1 to TRBJ2-7, with 9 bases matching TRBD1. V lost 1 base to trimming and J lost 3 bases; unmatched junction nucleotides: 1. The CDR3 sequence is 14 residues long. Germline V CDR1 and CDR2: MGHRA, YSYEKL. Here the CDR3 reads CASSQGQGVYEQYF. The CDR3 DNA follows: TGCGCCAGCAGCCAAGGACAGGGGGTCTACGAGCAGTACTTC.

The rearrangement joins TRBV2 to TRBJ1-2; D gene uncertain. Per germline, CDR1 SNHLY and CDR2 FYNNEI. The germline V and J ends were trimmed by 6 bases and 4 bases, with 12 bases remaining between them. The CDR3 sequence is 13 residues long. The CDR3 nucleotides read TGTGCCAGCAGCTTGACAAGTACCTATGGCTACACCTTC. Translated, it gives CASSLTSTYGYTF.

At least ten counts were recorded for this clonotype. The chain is built from TRBV2 and TRBJ2-3, with 9 bases matching TRBD2. Germline lookup yields CDR1 SNHLY and CDR2 FYNNEI. After removal of 4 bases from V and 0 bases from J, the junction contained 2 bases not matched to a gene. CDR3 size: 15 residues. The CDR3 sequence: CASSGTSASTDTQYF. CDR3 DNA: TGTGCCAGCAGTGGGACTAGCGCTAGCACAGATACGCAGTATTTT.

The rearrangement links TRBV6-1 to TRBJ2-7; perhaps D is TRBD1 or TRBD2 (5 bases each). Per germline, CDR1 MNHNS and CDR2 SASEGT. The CDR3 runs 13 residues. V shed 2 bases and J shed 6 bases, with 11 bases lying between them. This chain's CDR3 is CASSESLGTEQYF. CDR3 DNA: TGTGCCAGCAGTGAATCGTTGGGGACCGAGCAGTACTTC.

This clonotype was seen at least ten times. This chain uses TRBV7-9 with TRBJ2-7; D assignment may be TRBD1 or TRBD2 (5 bases each). The CDR3 extends over 14 amino acids. Deletions cut 1 base from V and 0 bases from J, with 7 bases between. The germline V gene encodes CDR1 SEHNR and CDR2 FQNEAQ (reference sequence). CDR3 DNA: TGTGCCAGCAGCTTAGGGGACGGCTCCTACGAGCAGTACTTC. It codes for CASSLGDGSYEQYF.

This clonotype was seen at least ten times. The rearrangement uses TRBV25-1 and TRBJ2-3; 8 positions match TRBD1. There are 17 residues in the CDR3. V dropped 5 bases and J dropped 5; count of bases not matched to a gene: 15. Germline loops: CDR1 MGHDK, CDR2 SYGVNS. CDR3 nucleotides: TGTGCCAGCAGTCATCAATGGACAGGGACGAGTGAAGATACGCAGTATTTT. It codes for CASSHQWTGTSEDTQYF.

This clonotype turned up a few times. A much bigger clone sits one base away, suggesting this may be a read error. Because the CDR3 is missing its conserved closing phenylalanine or tryptophan, this is likely a read error. The chain carries TRBV5-4 and TRBJ2-7, with 9 bases lining up with TRBD1. The CDR3 covers 13 residues. Per germline, CDR1 SGHNT and CDR2 YYREEE (reference sequence). The ends lost 6 bases at V and 4 bases at J; junction bases unmatched: 5. CDR3 nucleotides: TGTGCCAGCACGTACAGGGGGCGATACGAGCAGTACCTC. This translates into CASTYRGRYEQYL.

Only a few counts were recorded for this clonotype. The chain combines TRBV25-1 with TRBJ2-2, with D unclear. Looked up from germline, CDR1 is MGHDK and CDR2 is SYGVNS. Deletions cut 6 bases from V and 7 bases from J, with 12 bases between. CDR3 size: 13 residues. CDR3 sequence (DNA): TGTGCCAGCAGGTCGAGAGGCGGCGGGGAGCTGTTTTTT. It yields the protein CASRSRGGGELFF.

The chain combines TRBV25-1 with TRBJ1-2, with a weak D call TRBD1 (5 bases). Trimming took 5 bases from V and 7 from J, leaving 14 bases between them. Per the germline V gene, CDR1 is MGHDK and CDR2 is SYGVNS. This CDR3 has 13 residues. The CDR3 DNA is TGTGCCAGCAGTACGGGACGGGGCCGTGGCTACACCTTC. It is translated as CASSTGRGRGYTF.